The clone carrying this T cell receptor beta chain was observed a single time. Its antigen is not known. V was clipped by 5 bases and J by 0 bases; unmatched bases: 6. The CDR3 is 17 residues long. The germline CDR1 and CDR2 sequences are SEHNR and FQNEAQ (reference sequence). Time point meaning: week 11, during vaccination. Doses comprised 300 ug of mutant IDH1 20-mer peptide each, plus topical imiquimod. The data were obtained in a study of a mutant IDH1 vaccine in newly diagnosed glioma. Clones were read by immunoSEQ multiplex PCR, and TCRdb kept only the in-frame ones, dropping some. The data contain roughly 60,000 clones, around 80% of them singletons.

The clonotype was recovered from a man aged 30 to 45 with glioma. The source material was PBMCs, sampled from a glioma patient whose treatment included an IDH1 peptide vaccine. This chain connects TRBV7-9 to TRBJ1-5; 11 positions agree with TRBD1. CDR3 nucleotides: TGTGCCAGCAGCCCCTTGGGACAGGGGGTTAGCAATCAGCCCCAGCATTTT. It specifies CASSPLGQGVSNQPQHF.